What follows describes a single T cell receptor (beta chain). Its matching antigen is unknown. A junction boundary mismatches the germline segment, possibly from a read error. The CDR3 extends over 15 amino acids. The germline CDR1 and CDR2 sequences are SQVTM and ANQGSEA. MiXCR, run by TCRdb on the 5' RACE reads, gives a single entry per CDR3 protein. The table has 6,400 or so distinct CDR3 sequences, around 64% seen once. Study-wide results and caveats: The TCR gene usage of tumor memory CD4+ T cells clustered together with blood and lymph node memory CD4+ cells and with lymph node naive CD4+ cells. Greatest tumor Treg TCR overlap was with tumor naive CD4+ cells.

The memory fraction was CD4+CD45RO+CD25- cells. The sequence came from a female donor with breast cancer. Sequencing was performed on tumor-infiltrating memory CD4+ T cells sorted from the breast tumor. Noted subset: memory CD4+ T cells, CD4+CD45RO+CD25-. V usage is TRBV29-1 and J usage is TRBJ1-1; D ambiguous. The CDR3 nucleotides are TGCAGCGTCCGACCTATCCGGGGTGGAGTAGCTGAAACTTTCTTT. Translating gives CSVRPIRGGVAETFF.